Listed here are 7 T cell receptor beta chains from one sample, sequenced in a study of control samples from healthy donors and cancer patients (dated by TCRdb to the early 2020s). The library was prepared using the immunoSEQ multiplex PCR assay. TCRdb obtained this table from immuneACCESS and retained in-frame rearrangements with V and J assigned. These tables miss some clones; where compared with another copy, unresolved V genes account for less than half of the shortfall, and the remainder is unexplained. Present in this sample are about 410,000 clones, 75% to 95% of which were seen just once. Over 5.5% of the sample is held by the ten biggest clonotypes. The sequencing sample was made of PBMCs. The receptors were sampled from a man aged 35 to 55 with head and neck cancer.

This clone has only one observation. This sequence joins TRBV7-3 and TRBJ2-2; 7 bases are shared with TRBD1. V was clipped by 5 bases and J by 5 bases; unmatched bases: 2. CDR3 length: 13 residues. Germline CDR1 and CDR2: SGHTA and FQGTGA. The CDR3 protein is CASSPTGTGELFF. The CDR3 nucleotides read TGTGCCAGCAGCCCGACAGGGACCGGGGAGCTGTTTTTT.

The rearrangement uses TRBV2 and TRBJ2-5; D is possibly TRBD1 (6 bases). The CDR3 has 13 residues. Per the germline V gene, CDR1 is SNHLY and CDR2 is FYNNEI. V lost 5 bases to trimming and J lost 2 bases, with 9 bases between them. The DNA for the CDR3 is TGTGCCAGCAGTCCGGACAGACAAGAGACCCAGTACTTC. Translated, it gives CASSPDRQETQYF.

V and J are TRBV28 and TRBJ1-6; the D gene is possibly TRBD1 (6 bases). Germline V gene lookup returns CDR1 MDHEN and CDR2 SYDVKM. CDR3 length: 14 amino acids. Trimming left V 5 bases short and J 8 bases short, with 13 bases between. In nucleotides, the CDR3 is TGTGCCAGCAGTCCCGCGGGACATTATTCACCCCTCCACTTT. Translating it yields CASSPAGHYSPLHF.

The chain has TRBV6-2 or TRBV6-3 and TRBJ2-7, with D hard to call. The CDR3 sequence is 14 residues long. Germline V CDR1 and CDR2: MNHEY, SVGEGT. V lost 2 bases, J lost 2 bases, and 10 bases lay in between. Here the CDR3 reads CASSYVLAPYEQYF. The CDR3 DNA is TGTGCCAGCAGTTACGTATTAGCCCCCTACGAGCAGTACTTC.

The chain links TRBV19 to TRBJ2-1; D is unresolved. The length of the CDR3 is 14 residues. Germline CDR1 and CDR2: LNHDA and SQIVND (reference sequence). With 7 bases removed from V and 6 bases from J, the gap between germline ends came to 16 bases. CDR3 DNA: TGTGCCAGTAACCAGCGAAATACAATCAATGAGCAGTTCTTC. Protein product: CASNQRNTINEQFF.

The rearrangement joins TRBV3-1 (or the pseudogene TRBV3-2) to TRBJ2-5, with 13 bases fitting TRBD2. Germline assignment: CDR1 LGHDT and CDR2 YNNKEL (reference sequence). V gave up 2 bases and J gave up 5 bases; unmatched junction bases: 8. The CDR3 spans 17 residues. The CDR3 region has the DNA TGTGCCAGCAGCCAATTACTAGCGGGAGGGCCCGGGGAGACCCAGTACTTC. Protein: CASSQLLAGGPGETQYF.

This chain connects TRBV5-1 to TRBJ1-5; no clear D gene. The germline CDR1 and CDR2 sequences are SGHRS and YFSETQ. The V end was cut by 4 bases, the J end by 0 bases, with 8 bases between. The CDR3 sequence is 14 residues long. The chain's CDR3 is CASSKDGSNQPQHF. Written as DNA, the CDR3 is TGCGCCAGCAGCAAGGACGGTAGCAATCAGCCCCAGCATTTT.